A single sample is the source of the 19 T cell receptor beta chains below, sequenced in a study of blood T cell repertoires in COVID-19. Assay used: immunoSEQ multiplex PCR; TCRdb lists only in-frame clones, some missing. The sample shows approximately 150,000 clones, roughly nine tenths of them seen only once. Material: peripheral blood. Receptors originate from a human donor in a cohort sampled during active COVID-19.

As DNA, the CDR3 is TGTGCCTGGACCTCAGGGGGGAATAATGAAAAACTGTTTTTT. It translates to CAWTSGGNNEKLFF. V usage is TRBV30 and J usage is TRBJ1-4, with TRBD1 matching over 7 bases. This CDR3 contains 14 residues. Germline V lookup: CDR1 GTSNPN, CDR2 SVGIG (reference sequence). V lost 4 bases to trimming and J lost 4 bases; unmatched junction nucleotides: 6.

The chain couples TRBV6-1 to TRBJ2-2; 10 bases map to TRBD2. There are 16 residues in the CDR3. Germline V CDR1 and CDR2: MNHNS, SASEGT. V lost 2 bases, J lost 5 bases, and 5 bases stayed unmatched. The CDR3 DNA follows: TGTGCCAGCAGTGAACTAGCGGGAGATTGGACCGGGGAGCTGTTTTTT. Translating gives CASSELAGDWTGELFF.

This clone has more than one count but fewer than ten. This chain joins TRBV7-9 and TRBJ1-1; the D is unclear. V lost 3 bases and J 6 bases, leaving 8 bases between the germline ends. Germline loops: CDR1 SEHNR, CDR2 FQNEAQ (reference sequence). This CDR3 is built from 12 residues. CDR3 nucleotides: TGTGCCAGCAGCTTTGGAGCGGCTGAAGCTTTCTTT. Translation gives CASSFGAAEAFF.

The J gene is TRBJ1-5, the V gene TRBV28; 7 bases are shared with TRBD1. V was pared by 2 bases and J by 0 bases, with 4 bases of the junction left unmatched. CDR1 is MDHEN and CDR2 is SYDVKM in the germline V gene. The CDR3 totals 16 residues. The CDR3 nucleotides are TGTGCCAGCAGTTTAAAACAGGGGATTAGCAATCAGCCCCAGCATTTT. Protein product: CASSLKQGISNQPQHF. The full variable domain, with the rest looked up from reference TRBV28 and TRBJ1-5, is DVKVTQSSRYLVKRTGEKVFLECVQDMDHENMFWYRQDPGLGLRLIYFSYDVKMKEKGDIPEGYSVSREKKERFSLILESASTNQTSMYLCASSLKQGISNQPQHFGDGTRLSIL.

This chain links TRBV6-2 or TRBV6-3 with TRBJ2-7; no clear D. Germline V lookup: CDR1 MNHEY, CDR2 SVGEGT. The CDR3 runs 17 residues. Trimming stripped 0 bases from V and 1 base from J, with 16 bases between. CDR3 in DNA: TGTGCCAGCAGTTACTCGGCCCAGTACGCTCAGTCCTACGAGCAGTACTTC. This translates into CASSYSAQYAQSYEQYF.

The chain carries TRBV28 and TRBJ2-7; 10 nucleotides align to TRBD2. CDR3 length: 14 residues. Trimming removed 6 bases from V and 1 base from J; junction bases left unmatched: 3. Germline V gene data show CDR1 as MDHEN and CDR2 as SYDVKM. The CDR3 coding sequence is TGTGCCAGCAGGGCTAGCGGGAGTTCCTACGAGCAGTACTTC. As protein: CASRASGSSYEQYF.

V and J are TRBV29-1 and TRBJ2-7, with 9 bases lining up with TRBD1. V trimming: 6 bases; J trimming: 2 bases; junction bases outside the gene matches: 8. Germline CDR1 is SQVTM and CDR2 is ANQGSEA. The CDR3 contains 14 residues. The CDR3 loop is CSVGWTGATYEQYF. The CDR3 DNA reads TGCAGCGTGGGTTGGACAGGGGCGACCTACGAGCAGTACTTC.

This clone appeared once. This probably arose from a read error, given a far larger clone one base away. The chain couples TRBV11-3 to TRBJ2-7; D remains ambiguous. V was trimmed by 6 bases and J by 0 bases, leaving 6 bases between them. This CDR3 has 12 amino acids. Germline V gives CDR1 SGHNT, CDR2 YENEEA. This CDR3 is CASSPSSYEQYF. The DNA for the CDR3 is TGTGCCAGCAGTCCCAGCTCCTACGAGCAGTACTTC.

V is TRBV5-1 and J is TRBJ1-1; the D gene is possibly TRBD1 (6 bases). The CDR3 totals 14 residues. Trimming stripped 3 bases from V and 5 bases from J, with 14 bases between. Germline CDR1 reads SGHRS; CDR2 reads YFSETQ. The CDR3 sequence: CASSWTDTRTEAFF. The CDR3 nucleotides are TGCGCCAGCAGCTGGACAGACACAAGGACTGAAGCTTTCTTT.

The chain employs TRBV7-9 and TRBJ1-2, with D hard to call. The ends were cut back, 3 bases at V and 3 bases at J, with 11 bases in the middle. This CDR3 region has 14 residues. The germline CDR1 and CDR2 sequences are SEHNR and FQNEAQ (reference sequence). The CDR3 sequence is CASSFVTDYYGYTF. The CDR3 region has the DNA TGTGCCAGCAGCTTCGTTACAGATTACTATGGCTACACCTTC. Drawing the rest from reference TRBV7-9 and TRBJ1-2, the complete variable domain is DTGVSQNPRHKITKRGQNVTFRCDPISEHNRLYWYRQTLGQGPEFLTYFQNEAQLEKSRLLSDRFSAERPKGSFSTLEIQRTEQGDSAMYLCASSFVTDYYGYTFGSGTRLTVV.

This chain links TRBV5-4 with TRBJ2-7; 12 bases agree with TRBD2. V shed 3 bases, J shed 7 bases, and the junction held 2 bases outside the gene matches. Germline values: CDR1 SGHNT, CDR2 YYREEE (reference sequence). The CDR3 totals 13 residues. The CDR3 coding sequence is TGTGCCAGCAGCTCAGGACTAGCGGGAGAGCAGTACTTC. Protein product: CASSSGLAGEQYF.

V usage is TRBV27 and J usage is TRBJ2-7, with TRBD2 matching over 8 bases. CDR3 length: 14 residues. Germline V lookup: CDR1 MNHEY, CDR2 SMNVEV (reference sequence). Trimming at V came to 2 bases and at J to 3 bases, leaving 3 bases not matched to a gene. CDR3 in amino acids: CASSLAGGDYEQYF. CDR3 DNA: TGTGCCAGCAGTTTAGCGGGAGGAGACTACGAGCAGTACTTC.

The rearrangement joins TRBV18 to TRBJ1-5; 9 positions match TRBD1. The CDR3 extends over 15 amino acids. V shed 2 bases and J 7 bases; nucleotides not matched to a gene: 6. Germline assignment: CDR1 KGHSH and CDR2 LQKENI. The CDR3 protein is CASSPLATGGQPQHF. In DNA, the CDR3 is TGTGCCAGCTCACCATTAGCTACAGGGGGCCAGCCCCAGCATTTT.

V gene TRBV9 combines with J gene TRBJ2-2; D gene uncertain. The germline gives CDR1 SGDLS, CDR2 YYNGEE. CDR3 length equals 11 residues. Trimming took off 3 bases at V and 7 bases at J, with 4 bases between the two ends. The CDR3 loop is CASSGSGELFF. CDR3 nucleotides: TGTGCCAGCAGCGGGAGCGGGGAGCTGTTTTTT. Full variable domain (remainder filled in from reference TRBV9 and TRBJ2-2): DSGVTQTPKHLITATGQRVTLRCSPRSGDLSVYWYQQSLDQGLQFLIQYYNGEERAKGNILERFSAQQFPDLHSELNLSSLELGDSALYFCASSGSGELFFGEGSRLTVL.

The chain combines TRBV5-1 with TRBJ2-3; 14 bases align to TRBD2. The CDR3 is made up of 17 amino acids. Germline loops: CDR1 SGHRS, CDR2 YFSETQ. V shed 0 bases, J shed 4 bases, and the junction held 4 bases outside the gene matches. The CDR3 sequence is CASSLGGTSGRPDTQYF. The CDR3 DNA reads TGCGCCAGCAGCTTGGGAGGGACTAGCGGGAGACCAGATACGCAGTATTTT. The variable domain in full, completed from reference TRBV5-1 and TRBJ2-3, reads KAGVTQTPRYLIKTRGQQVTLSCSPISGHRSVSWYQQTPGQGLQFLFEYFSETQRNKGNFPGRFSGRQFSNSRSEMNVSTLELGDSALYLCASSLGGTSGRPDTQYFGPGTRLTVL.

The chain recombines TRBV30 with TRBJ1-1; a weak D match, TRBD1 (6 bases). Germline V gene sequence: CDR1 GTSNPN, CDR2 SVGIG (reference sequence). Between the trimmed V and J ends, which lost 1 base and 10 bases, there was a span of 16 bases. This CDR3 is 13 amino acids long. The CDR3 DNA is TGTGCCTGGAGTGCCTCCCCCGACAGGCGAGCTTTCTTT. It encodes CAWSASPDRRAFF.

The V call is TRBV27, the J call TRBJ1-4; the D gene is possibly TRBD1 (5 bases). The CDR3 runs 14 residues. The V end lost 5 bases, the J end lost 4 bases, and 11 bases lay between the germline ends. Germline-derived CDR1 and CDR2 are MNHEY and SMNVEV (reference sequence). As DNA, the CDR3 is TGTGCCAGCAGTAGGGACTTCCATAATGAAAAACTGTTTTTT. As protein: CASSRDFHNEKLFF.

This chain links TRBV5-4 with TRBJ2-3, with TRBD1 identical over 8 bases. CDR1 is SGHNT and CDR2 is YYREEE in the germline V gene (reference sequence). The CDR3 spans 17 residues. The V and J ends lost 0 bases and 1 base, in that order; junction bases with no gene match: 7. CDR3 coding DNA: TGTGCCAGCAGCTTGGCCCCGACAGGGGTAGGCACAGATACGCAGTATTTT. Protein product: CASSLAPTGVGTDTQYF.

This clone has only one observation. V is TRBV13 and J is TRBJ2-1; TRBD2 aligns across 13 bases. CDR1 and CDR2 (germline): PRHDT, FYEKMQ (reference sequence). CDR3 length equals 14 residues. V lost 10 bases, J lost 10 bases, and 10 bases stayed unmatched. CDR3 loop: CATGGTSGMGEQFF. In DNA, the CDR3 is TGTGCCACCGGAGGGACTAGCGGGATGGGGGAGCAGTTCTTC.